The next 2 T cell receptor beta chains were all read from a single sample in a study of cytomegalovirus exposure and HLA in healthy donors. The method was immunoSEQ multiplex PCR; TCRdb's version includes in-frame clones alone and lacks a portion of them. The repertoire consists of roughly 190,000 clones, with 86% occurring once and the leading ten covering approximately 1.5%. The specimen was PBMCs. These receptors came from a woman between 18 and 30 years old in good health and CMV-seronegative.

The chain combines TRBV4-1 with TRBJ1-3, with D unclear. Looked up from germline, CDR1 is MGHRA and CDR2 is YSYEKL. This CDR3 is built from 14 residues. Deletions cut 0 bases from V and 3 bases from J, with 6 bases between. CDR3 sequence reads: CASSQETDGNTIYF. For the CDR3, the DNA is TGCGCCAGCAGCCAAGAGACTGATGGAAACACCATATATTTT.

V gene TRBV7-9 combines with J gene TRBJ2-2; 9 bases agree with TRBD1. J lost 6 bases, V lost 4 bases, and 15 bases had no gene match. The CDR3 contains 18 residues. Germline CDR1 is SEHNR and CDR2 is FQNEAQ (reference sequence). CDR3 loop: CASSSLAGTGYSSGELFF. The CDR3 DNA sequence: TGTGCCAGCAGCTCACTCGCCGGGACAGGGTATTCTTCCGGGGAGCTGTTTTTT.